This is a list of T cell receptor beta chains from one sample in a study of CD8 T cells in ankylosing spondylitis. TCRdb ran MiXCR on the 5' RACE reads and lists one entry per CDR3 protein. This table holds approximately 150,000 distinct CDR3 sequences, approximately 48% found once. The specimen was synovial fluid, either unsorted or a sorted T cell fraction (not recorded which). The receptors originated from a male donor with ankylosing spondylitis. Both conserved end residues are part of each CDR3. Each record gives: clone size, D gene, V gene, J gene, CDR3 DNA, CDR3 protein. The D gene is left open where the match is weak. For some rows the clone size is stated as once, few or many, or as a class when expanded; others skip it.

abundance: many
d_gene: TRBD2
v_gene: TRBV20-1
j_gene: TRBJ2-7
CDR3nt: TGCAGTGCTGGAGGGGGGACTAGCGGTCCCGAAGCGCAGTACTTC
CDR3aa: CSAGGGTSGPEAQYF

abundance: -
d_gene: TRBD2
v_gene: TRBV4-1
j_gene: TRBJ2-1
CDR3nt: TGCGCCAGCAGCCAGGTCCTAAGCGGGGGGGCCTTCGATGAGCAGTTCTTC
CDR3aa: CASSQVLSGGAFDEQFF

abundance: -
d_gene: -
v_gene: TRBV4-1
j_gene: TRBJ1-1
CDR3nt: TGCGCCAGCAGCCGCCCAGGGGAGAACACTGAAGCTTTCTTT
CDR3aa: CASSRPGENTEAFF

abundance: -
d_gene: TRBD2
v_gene: TRBV4-2
j_gene: TRBJ2-7
CDR3nt: TGTGCCAGCAGCCAAGATCGGACTAGATTTTTCTCCTACGAGCAGTACTTC
CDR3aa: CASSQDRTRFFSYEQYF

abundance: -
d_gene: TRBD2
v_gene: TRBV28
j_gene: TRBJ2-1
CDR3nt: TGTGCCAGCAGTTTATTGCTGCGGGGGTTCAATGCGCAGTTCTTC
CDR3aa: CASSLLLRGFNAQFF

abundance: few
d_gene: -
v_gene: TRBV27
j_gene: TRBJ1-2
CDR3nt: TGTGCCAGCAGTTTATCGTTATATGGCTACACCTTC
CDR3aa: CASSLSLYGYTF

abundance: few
d_gene: -
v_gene: TRBV28
j_gene: TRBJ2-1
CDR3nt: TGTGCCAGCAGTTTGACGCCGCGAGTGAGGAATGAGCAGTTCTTC
CDR3aa: CASSLTPRVRNEQFF

abundance: -
d_gene: -
v_gene: TRBV12-3/TRBV12-4
j_gene: TRBJ2-7
CDR3nt: TGTGCCAGCAGTCTACGATACTCCTACGAGCAGTACTTC
CDR3aa: CASSLRYSYEQYF

abundance: -
d_gene: TRBD1
v_gene: TRBV5-1
j_gene: TRBJ1-1
CDR3nt: TGCGCCAGCAGCTTGGGACAGGGGGTCTCGAACACTGAAGCTTTCTTT
CDR3aa: CASSLGQGVSNTEAFF

abundance: -
d_gene: TRBD2
v_gene: TRBV12-3/TRBV12-4
j_gene: TRBJ2-5
CDR3nt: TGTGCCAGCAGTCGACTAGCGGGAGGATTCCAAGAGACCCAGTACTTC
CDR3aa: CASSRLAGGFQETQYF

abundance: once
d_gene: -
v_gene: TRBV28
j_gene: TRBJ2-7
CDR3nt: TGTGCCAGCAGTGATACAGGGAGGAACTGGTACCACGAGCAGTACTTC
CDR3aa: CASSDTGRNWYHEQYF

abundance: -
d_gene: TRBD2
v_gene: TRBV7-9
j_gene: TRBJ2-3
CDR3nt: TGTGCCAGCAGCTCCATGGGACTAGCGGGTTTCACAGATACGCAGTATTTT
CDR3aa: CASSSMGLAGFTDTQYF

abundance: few
d_gene: TRBD2
v_gene: TRBV2
j_gene: TRBJ2-2
CDR3nt: TGTGCCAGCAGTGAGCCCTTAGCGGGGGGGCTTTCGATGACCGGGGAGCTGTTTTTT
CDR3aa: CASSEPLAGGLSMTGELFF

abundance: few
d_gene: TRBD1
v_gene: TRBV7-2
j_gene: TRBJ2-7
CDR3nt: TGTGCCAGCAGCCTCTACCAGGGGGCTATATTCTCCTACGAGCAGTACTTC
CDR3aa: CASSLYQGAIFSYEQYF

abundance: many
d_gene: TRBD2
v_gene: TRBV11-2
j_gene: TRBJ2-7
CDR3nt: TGTGCCAGCAGCTTAGATCTAGGGAGCGGGGCTTTCTACGAGCAGTACTTC
CDR3aa: CASSLDLGSGAFYEQYF

abundance: -
d_gene: -
v_gene: TRBV10-3
j_gene: TRBJ2-3
CDR3nt: TGTGCCATCAGTGCCCGCAGGGGAACAGATACGCAGTATTTT
CDR3aa: CAISARRGTDTQYF

abundance: -
d_gene: -
v_gene: TRBV5-1
j_gene: TRBJ1-2
CDR3nt: TGCGCCAGCAGCTGGGCCCGGACAGCCAACTATGGCTACACCTTC
CDR3aa: CASSWARTANYGYTF

abundance: -
d_gene: TRBD1
v_gene: TRBV4-1
j_gene: TRBJ1-6
CDR3nt: TGCGCCAGCAGCCAAGACAGGGGGCAGAAAGATTCACCCCTCCACTTT
CDR3aa: CASSQDRGQKDSPLHF

abundance: -
d_gene: TRBD2
v_gene: TRBV27
j_gene: TRBJ2-7
CDR3nt: TGTGCCAGCAGTCCCTCAGCGGGAGAGGAATCCTACGAGCAGTACTTC
CDR3aa: CASSPSAGEESYEQYF

abundance: -
d_gene: TRBD1
v_gene: TRBV27
j_gene: TRBJ1-2
CDR3nt: TGTGCCAGCAGTACAGGGGGCTTAGGTGGCTACACCTTC
CDR3aa: CASSTGGLGGYTF

abundance: few
d_gene: TRBD2
v_gene: TRBV11-1
j_gene: TRBJ2-1
CDR3nt: TGTGCCAGCAGCCCGGGACTAGCGGCGAAGGCTGTACGGGTTGAGCAGTTCTTC
CDR3aa: CASSPGLAAKAVRVEQFF

abundance: -
d_gene: -
v_gene: TRBV29-1
j_gene: TRBJ2-1
CDR3nt: TGCAGCGTTACATCTCGTCGGCTAGCGTCCCCCAATGAGCAGTTCTTC
CDR3aa: CSVTSRRLASPNEQFF

abundance: -
d_gene: TRBD2
v_gene: TRBV20-1
j_gene: TRBJ2-1
CDR3nt: TGCAGTGCTAGAGATTTGACACCGGGACTAGGGGGTGCGGAGCAGTTCTTC
CDR3aa: CSARDLTPGLGGAEQFF

abundance: -
d_gene: -
v_gene: TRBV4-1
j_gene: TRBJ2-2
CDR3nt: TGCGCCAGCAGCCAAGACCCTGTGGTGCAGGACTGGTACACCGGGGAGCTGTTTTTT
CDR3aa: CASSQDPVVQDWYTGELFF

abundance: medium-sized
d_gene: -
v_gene: TRBV12-5
j_gene: TRBJ2-6
CDR3nt: TGTGCTAGTGGTTTGAGGGGGGGCTCTGGGGCCAACGTCCTGACTTTC
CDR3aa: CASGLRGGSGANVLTF

abundance: -
d_gene: TRBD1
v_gene: TRBV11-1
j_gene: TRBJ1-1
CDR3nt: TGTGCCAGCAGCCAAGGACAGGGGATGAACACTGAAGCTTTCTTT
CDR3aa: CASSQGQGMNTEAFF

abundance: -
d_gene: -
v_gene: TRBV28
j_gene: TRBJ1-6
CDR3nt: TGTGCCAGCAGTTTATGGGGGTGGGGGTTCGGCCTTTATAATTCACCCCTCCACTTT
CDR3aa: CASSLWGWGFGLYNSPLHF

abundance: -
d_gene: -
v_gene: TRBV3-1
j_gene: TRBJ1-1
CDR3nt: TGTGCCAGCAGCCCCAGGCCTGGGACGAACACTGAAGCTTTCTTT
CDR3aa: CASSPRPGTNTEAFF

abundance: -
d_gene: -
v_gene: TRBV13
j_gene: TRBJ2-2
CDR3nt: TGTGCCAGCAGCGCAGGGAACCTCGGCGGGGAGCTGTTTTTT
CDR3aa: CASSAGNLGGELFF

abundance: once
d_gene: TRBD1
v_gene: TRBV20-1
j_gene: TRBJ1-2
CDR3nt: TGCAGTGCTTGGGACAGGGGAGGCTACACCTTC
CDR3aa: CSAWDRGGYTF

abundance: -
d_gene: -
v_gene: TRBV7-9
j_gene: TRBJ2-5
CDR3nt: TGTGCCAGCAGCGCTATGGCCCCCGGGGAGACCCAGTACTTC
CDR3aa: CASSAMAPGETQYF

abundance: -
d_gene: -
v_gene: TRBV4-3
j_gene: TRBJ1-4
CDR3nt: TGCGCCAGCAGCCAGTACGGAGCCCAAACTAATGAAAAACTGTTTTTT
CDR3aa: CASSQYGAQTNEKLFF

abundance: few
d_gene: -
v_gene: TRBV4-1
j_gene: TRBJ2-1
CDR3nt: TGCGCCAGCAGCCAAGACGGGGGCAGGGGTGATAATGAGCAGTTCTTC
CDR3aa: CASSQDGGRGDNEQFF

abundance: -
d_gene: -
v_gene: TRBV29-1
j_gene: TRBJ2-3
CDR3nt: TGCAGCGTTGATGGACAGCAATCAGATACGCAGTATTTT
CDR3aa: CSVDGQQSDTQYF

abundance: -
d_gene: TRBD2
v_gene: TRBV13
j_gene: TRBJ2-1
CDR3nt: TGTGCCAGCAGCTTAGAGGGACTACCCTTAAGAGATGAGCAGTTCTTC
CDR3aa: CASSLEGLPLRDEQFF

abundance: -
d_gene: TRBD1
v_gene: TRBV29-1
j_gene: TRBJ2-7
CDR3nt: TGCAGCGTTGTACGGGACAGGGTCCACGAGCAGTACTTC
CDR3aa: CSVVRDRVHEQYF

abundance: few
d_gene: TRBD1
v_gene: TRBV2
j_gene: TRBJ2-2
CDR3nt: TGTGCCGGACAGGGGGTTGAGAACACCGGGGAGCTGTTTTTT
CDR3aa: CAGQGVENTGELFF

abundance: -
d_gene: -
v_gene: TRBV28
j_gene: TRBJ2-3
CDR3nt: TGTGCCAGCAGTTTCCCCACGCCTGGTGGGGCAGATACGCAGTATTTT
CDR3aa: CASSFPTPGGADTQYF

abundance: -
d_gene: -
v_gene: TRBV20-1
j_gene: TRBJ2-7
CDR3nt: TGCAGTGCTAGAAGGGTCTACGAGCAGTACTTC
CDR3aa: CSARRVYEQYF

abundance: -
d_gene: -
v_gene: TRBV4-2
j_gene: TRBJ1-1
CDR3nt: TGTGCCAGCAGCCATACACAGGCAGGTCGGGTGAGGACTGAAGCTTTCTTT
CDR3aa: CASSHTQAGRVRTEAFF

abundance: few
d_gene: -
v_gene: TRBV18
j_gene: TRBJ2-7
CDR3nt: TGTGCCAGCTCACCACTAGGGACATTAGGAGATTACGAGCAGTACTTC
CDR3aa: CASSPLGTLGDYEQYF

abundance: few
d_gene: TRBD2
v_gene: TRBV6-1
j_gene: TRBJ2-1
CDR3nt: TGTGCCAGCACCTTTGGACTAGCGGGAGTGAATGAGCAGTTCTTC
CDR3aa: CASTFGLAGVNEQFF

abundance: -
d_gene: TRBD2
v_gene: TRBV27
j_gene: TRBJ2-1
CDR3nt: TGTGCCAGCAGTCCAGGCGGGGGGCCCTACAATGAGCAGTTCTTC
CDR3aa: CASSPGGGPYNEQFF

abundance: few
d_gene: -
v_gene: TRBV27
j_gene: TRBJ2-1
CDR3nt: TGTGCCAGCAGTTTTGCCACCTACAATGAGCAGTTCTTC
CDR3aa: CASSFATYNEQFF

abundance: -
d_gene: -
v_gene: TRBV5-5
j_gene: TRBJ2-1
CDR3nt: TGTGCCAGCAGCCCTGGGACATGGATATACAATGAGCAGTTCTTC
CDR3aa: CASSPGTWIYNEQFF

abundance: -
d_gene: -
v_gene: TRBV19
j_gene: TRBJ2-2
CDR3nt: TGTGCCCGACACAGGGTTTTTACCGGGGAGCTGTTTTTT
CDR3aa: CARHRVFTGELFF

abundance: few
d_gene: -
v_gene: TRBV7-8
j_gene: TRBJ2-1
CDR3nt: TGTGCCAGCAGCAACCTAGGCGAGCAGTTCTTC
CDR3aa: CASSNLGEQFF

abundance: -
d_gene: -
v_gene: TRBV5-5
j_gene: TRBJ2-3
CDR3nt: TGTGCCAGCAGGCGGAGGTGGGGGGCCGGGGCAGATACGCAGTATTTT
CDR3aa: CASRRRWGAGADTQYF

abundance: -
d_gene: -
v_gene: TRBV5-1
j_gene: TRBJ2-2
CDR3nt: TGCGCCAGCAGCTTGGGCCCTCCGGTACTGTTTTTT
CDR3aa: CASSLGPPVLFF

abundance: once
d_gene: TRBD2
v_gene: TRBV11-1
j_gene: TRBJ2-1
CDR3nt: TGTGCCAGCAGCTTAGGGCCGGGACTAGCGGGAGGAACCTACAATGAGCAGTTCTTC
CDR3aa: CASSLGPGLAGGTYNEQFF

abundance: -
d_gene: TRBD1
v_gene: TRBV5-1
j_gene: TRBJ2-6
CDR3nt: TGCGCCAGCAGCGACCACTACCGGGACAGGGTACGGTCTGGGGCCAACGTCCTGACTTTC
CDR3aa: CASSDHYRDRVRSGANVLTF

abundance: few
d_gene: TRBD1
v_gene: TRBV5-1
j_gene: TRBJ2-7
CDR3nt: TGCGCCAGCAGCGCCGGACAGGGGAGATCCTACGAGCAGTACTTC
CDR3aa: CASSAGQGRSYEQYF

abundance: -
d_gene: -
v_gene: TRBV9
j_gene: TRBJ1-1
CDR3nt: TGTGCCAGCAGCGTAGACTGGTGGCAGGGCGGCCACACTGAAGCTTTCTTT
CDR3aa: CASSVDWWQGGHTEAFF

abundance: once
d_gene: -
v_gene: TRBV20-1
j_gene: TRBJ1-1
CDR3nt: TGCAGTGCTAGAGGTGGGGCTGAAGCTTTCTTT
CDR3aa: CSARGGAEAFF

abundance: -
d_gene: TRBD1
v_gene: TRBV28
j_gene: TRBJ1-1
CDR3nt: TGTGCCATTTCACAGGGGGCTCATGAAGCTTTCTTT
CDR3aa: CAISQGAHEAFF

abundance: -
d_gene: TRBD2
v_gene: TRBV6-5
j_gene: TRBJ2-1
CDR3nt: TGTGCCAGCAGTTACCTAGCGGGAGTCTACAATGAGCAGTTCTTC
CDR3aa: CASSYLAGVYNEQFF

abundance: few
d_gene: -
v_gene: TRBV30
j_gene: TRBJ1-3
CDR3nt: TGTGCCTGGGAGGGCGCGGGAAACACCATATATTTT
CDR3aa: CAWEGAGNTIYF

abundance: -
d_gene: TRBD1
v_gene: TRBV29-1
j_gene: TRBJ1-1
CDR3nt: TGCAGCGGGGGACAGGTGAACACTGAAGCTTTCTTT
CDR3aa: CSGGQVNTEAFF

abundance: once
d_gene: TRBD1
v_gene: TRBV4-2
j_gene: TRBJ1-5
CDR3nt: TGTGCCAGCAGCCTAGACAGGGGCCCAACCTGGGTCTATCAGCCCCAGCATTTT
CDR3aa: CASSLDRGPTWVYQPQHF